The 30 T cell receptor beta chains below all came from one sample that was sequenced in a study of human T cells and chemical hapten exposure (dated by TCRdb to about 2021). The time point tag for this specimen amounts to: patch test 1, 2 weeks after DPC sensitization. According to the study, the label for this sample's treatment or condition signals: therapeutic diphenylcyclopropenone sensitization with weekly scalp DPC. Library creation used RACE. TCRdb shows the sequencer as NextSeq 500. TCRdb reprocessed the public reads (quality trimming at Q25 with fastp, clone calling with MiXCR) and kept in-frame beta chains. Duplicate CDR3 protein sequences are folded into a single record with the most common DNA and genes. In all, the sample holds some 87,000 distinct CDR3 sequences, and 10% of those were seen once. The ten largest account for approximately 1.5% of the sample. The specimen comprised whole blood, sampled in connection with sensitization to the hapten diphenylcyclopropenone (DPC). The receptors were sampled from a woman in her 50s with alopecia areata. Some clones in this sample may be carry-over from other donors' samples.

V and J are TRBV19 and TRBJ1-5; 7 nucleotides match TRBD1. The V gene's germline CDR1 is LNHDA and CDR2 SQIVND (reference sequence). The V segment lost 8 bases and the J segment 3 bases; nucleotides outside the gene matches: 7. The CDR3 length is 14 residues. The CDR3 coding sequence is TGTGCCAGTGCGACAGGGATTTTCAATCAGCCCCAGCATTTT. Translation: CASATGIFNQPQHF. Complete variable domain (other parts from reference TRBV19 and TRBJ1-5): DGGITQSPKYLFRKEGQNVTLSCEQNLNHDAMYWYRQDPGQGLRLIYYSQIVNDFQKGDIAEGYSVSREKKESFPLTVTSAQKNPTAFYLCASATGIFNQPQHFGDGTRLSIL.

This clonotype was found many times. The chain uses TRBV20-1 and TRBJ2-1, with a tentative D call TRBD2 (6 bases). Trimming removed 2 bases at V and 4 bases at J, with 15 bases between. CDR1 is DFQATT and CDR2 is SNEGSKA in the germline V gene (reference sequence). This CDR3 region has 15 residues. CDR3 bases: TGCAGTGCTAGACCCGGGGGTGACCGTTACAATGAGCAGTTCTTC. Translating it yields CSARPGGDRYNEQFF.

This clonotype has just a few counts. Here the CDR3 reads CASRPLAGGNNEQFF. The DNA for the CDR3 is TGTGCCAGCAGGCCCCTAGCGGGGGGGAACAATGAGCAGTTCTTC. V usage is TRBV11-2 and J usage is TRBJ2-1; 12 nucleotides align to TRBD2. Germline V lookup: CDR1 SGHAT, CDR2 FQNNGV. The V segment lost 6 bases and the J segment 5 bases; nucleotides outside the gene matches: 5. CDR3 length equals 15 residues.

The chain employs TRBV6-2 or TRBV6-3 and TRBJ2-3; TRBD1 is a possible D gene (5 bases). Trimming took 4 bases from V and 4 from J, leaving 9 bases between them. CDR3 size: 13 residues. The germline gives CDR1 MNHEY, CDR2 SVGEGT. Here the CDR3 reads CASSFQGADTQYF. The CDR3 nucleotides are TGTGCCAGCAGTTTTCAGGGCGCAGATACGCAGTATTTT.

There are a few counts of this clonotype. This chain joins TRBV6-2 or TRBV6-3 and TRBJ2-7; 8 bases align to TRBD1. CDR3 length: 15 residues. CDR1 and CDR2 from the germline V gene are MNHEY and SVGEGT. V lost 2 bases, J lost 4 bases, and 7 bases stayed unmatched. The CDR3 nucleotides are TGTGCCAGCAGTTACGCCGACAGGGGCGGGTACGAGCAGTACTTC. It encodes CASSYADRGGYEQYF.

This clonotype was observed a handful of times. The V call is TRBV4-3, the J call TRBJ2-6; D remains unclear. The germline gives CDR1 LGHNA, CDR2 YSLEER. The CDR3 has 16 residues. Trimming took off 4 bases at V and 0 bases at J, with 10 bases between the two ends. CDR3 sequence: CASSPHGSSGANVLTF. The CDR3 DNA is TGCGCCAGCAGCCCCCACGGTAGCTCTGGGGCCAACGTCCTGACTTTC.

This clonotype showed up just a few times. V and J are TRBV27 and TRBJ2-7, with 9 positions matching TRBD2. The CDR3 loop spans 18 amino acids. In germline, CDR1 is MNHEY, CDR2 SMNVEV (reference sequence). The J segment lost 8 bases and the V segment lost 2 bases, leaving 19 bases of the junction unmatched. CDR3 region: CASSLVLGVWTSDGQQYF. The CDR3 nucleotides read TGTGCCAGCAGTTTAGTTCTCGGGGTCTGGACTAGCGACGGGCAGCAGTACTTC.

The rearrangement joins TRBV25-1 to TRBJ1-4; D is ambiguous. The CDR3 totals 12 residues. CDR1 is MGHDK, CDR2 SYGVNS, per germline. V gave up 3 bases and J gave up 13 bases, with 12 bases separating them. The CDR3 protein is CASSDGGGRLFF. The CDR3 DNA reads TGTGCCAGCAGTGATGGAGGAGGTAGACTGTTTTTT.

The table lists this clonotype with many counts. The chain combines TRBV5-1 with TRBJ1-1, with unresolved D. Germline values: CDR1 SGHRS, CDR2 YFSETQ. Trimming took off 2 bases at V and 5 bases at J, with 13 bases between the two ends. The CDR3 length is 14 residues. The CDR3 is CASSFPRPGTEAFF. CDR3 coding DNA: TGCGCCAGCAGCTTTCCGCGGCCGGGGACTGAAGCTTTCTTT. The variable domain in full, completed from reference TRBV5-1 and TRBJ1-1, reads KAGVTQTPRYLIKTRGQQVTLSCSPISGHRSVSWYQQTPGQGLQFLFEYFSETQRNKGNFPGRFSGRQFSNSRSEMNVSTLELGDSALYLCASSFPRPGTEAFFGQGTRLTVV.

J is TRBJ2-7 and V is TRBV29-1; 10 positions match TRBD1. J gave up 6 bases and V 6 bases, and 2 bases lay outside the gene matches. Per germline, CDR1 SQVTM and CDR2 ANQGSEA. The CDR3 totals 11 residues. The CDR3 nucleotides read TGCAGCGTAGGACAGGGGGGCGAGCAGTACTTC. Translating gives CSVGQGGEQYF.

The chain has TRBV29-1 and TRBJ1-2, with 8 bases identical to TRBD1. Germline V gives CDR1 SQVTM, CDR2 ANQGSEA. The length of the CDR3 is 14 residues. V lost 6 bases to trimming and J lost 2 bases; unmatched junction nucleotides: 8. The CDR3 DNA reads TGCAGCGTCTTGGACAGGGACCCAAACTATGGCTACACCTTC. It encodes CSVLDRDPNYGYTF.

In this sample, this clonotype turned up a few times. CDR3 region: CASKASVRGGDTQYF. The CDR3, as DNA: TGTGCCAGCAAGGCATCGGTTAGAGGTGGAGATACGCAGTATTTT. The chain employs TRBV2 and TRBJ2-3; D remains ambiguous. V was cut by 7 bases and J by 5 bases, with 19 bases left in between. The CDR3 sequence is 15 residues long. The V gene's germline CDR1 is SNHLY and CDR2 FYNNEI.

This clonotype showed up many times. The V and J genes are TRBV12-3 or TRBV12-4 and TRBJ2-1; TRBD2 matches at 11 bases. V was clipped by 1 base and J by 5 bases; unmatched bases: 1. The CDR3 extends over 15 amino acids. The CDR3 DNA sequence: TGTGCCAGCAGTTTAGTAGCGGGAGGGGACAATGAGCAGTTCTTC. This encodes CASSLVAGGDNEQFF.

This chain links TRBV28 with TRBJ1-1, with unresolved D. This CDR3 has 14 amino acids. Trimming took off 6 bases at V and 4 bases at J, with 15 bases between the two ends. CDR1 MDHEN and CDR2 SYDVKM come from the germline V gene. The CDR3 DNA follows: TGTGCCAGCAGCCCAGCTACAGTGATCACTGAAGCTTTCTTT. As protein: CASSPATVITEAFF.

The chain joins TRBV30 to TRBJ2-5; TRBD1 aligns across 10 bases. J was trimmed by 5 bases and V by 2 bases; bases with no gene match: 8. This CDR3 comprises 15 residues. Per germline, CDR1 GTSNPN and CDR2 SVGIG (reference sequence). Here the CDR3 reads CAWSMDRGNRETQYF. In DNA, the CDR3 is TGTGCCTGGAGTATGGACAGGGGGAATAGGGAGACCCAGTACTTC.

This clonotype was seen only a few times. The chain employs TRBV5-1 and TRBJ2-7, with 7 bases fitting TRBD1. The germline V gene has CDR1 SGHRS and CDR2 YFSETQ. V dropped 3 bases and J dropped 2; count of bases not matched to a gene: 5. This CDR3 is built from 14 residues. CDR3 loop: CASSSGTVTYEQYF. In nucleotides, the CDR3 is TGCGCCAGCAGCTCCGGGACAGTGACCTACGAGCAGTACTTC.

This clonotype was found many times. The chain carries TRBV12-5 and TRBJ1-1, with D perhaps TRBD1 (6 bases). The V gene lost 5 bases and the J gene lost 2 bases, with 12 bases spanning the gap. Germline V gives CDR1 LGHNT, CDR2 FRNRAP. The CDR3 contains 14 residues. The CDR3 DNA reads as TGTGCTAGTGGTGCGCCGGGACACAACACTGAAGCTTTCTTT. Its translation is CASGAPGHNTEAFF.

This clonotype was counted at least ten times. In DNA, the CDR3 is TGCAGTGCTCCCGCGACTAGCGGGAGGGTAACCTACAATGAGCAGTTCTTC. It is translated as CSAPATSGRVTYNEQFF. This rearrangement joins TRBV20-1 to TRBJ2-1, with 14 bases lining up with TRBD2. The CDR3 spans 17 residues. After removal of 5 bases from V and 2 bases from J, the junction contained 8 bases not matched to a gene. Germline CDR1 DFQATT, CDR2 SNEGSKA (reference sequence).

This clonotype came up many times. V and J are TRBV20-1 and TRBJ1-5; no clear D. The germline gives CDR1 DFQATT, CDR2 SNEGSKA (reference sequence). Trimming removed 3 bases at V and 0 bases at J, with 9 bases between. The CDR3 extends over 14 amino acids. The CDR3 bases are TGCAGTGCTAGGAGGGATTATAGCAATCAGCCCCAGCATTTT. It encodes CSARRDYSNQPQHF.

V is TRBV6-2 or TRBV6-3 and J is TRBJ2-3; D may be TRBD1 or TRBD2 (5 bases each). Trimming cost V 4 bases and J 6 bases, with 23 bases left between them. CDR1 is MNHEY and CDR2 is SVGEGT in the germline V gene. This CDR3 is built from 17 residues. CDR3: CASSSPERGRWGDTQYF. In DNA, the CDR3 is TGTGCCAGCAGTTCCCCCGAGAGGGGACGCTGGGGGGATACGCAGTATTTT.

This clonotype was observed a handful of times. The chain joins TRBV12-3 or TRBV12-4 to TRBJ1-1, with D maybe TRBD1 (6 bases). The CDR3 runs 15 residues. V lost 5 bases, J lost 1 base, and 14 bases lay in between. CDR3 nucleotides: TGTGCCAGCAGTCCCCGACAGGCGGGGAACACTGAAGCTTTCTTT. Translating gives CASSPRQAGNTEAFF.

The chain links TRBV30 to TRBJ2-7; 10 bases agree with TRBD1. This CDR3 comprises 16 residues. The V segment lost 0 bases and the J segment 7 bases; nucleotides outside the gene matches: 12. From germline, CDR1 is GTSNPN and CDR2 SVGIG (reference sequence). CDR3: CAWSVLGQGIYGEQYF. CDR3 coding DNA: TGTGCCTGGAGTGTACTGGGACAGGGGATCTATGGTGAGCAGTACTTC. Full variable domain (remainder filled in from reference TRBV30 and TRBJ2-7): SQTIHQWPATLVQPVGSPLSLECTVEGTSNPNLYWYRQAAGRGLQLLFYSVGIGQISSEVPQNLSASRPQDRQFILSSKKLLLSDSGFYLCAWSVLGQGIYGEQYFGPGTRLTVT.

About this clonotype itself: Being one base from a much bigger clone, this may be a read error. This CDR3 reads CASSLETGNSSLHF. CDR3 sequence (DNA): TGTGCCAGCAGTTTAGAGACAGGGAATTCATCCCTCCACTTT. This chain connects TRBV27 to TRBJ1-6, with 7 positions matching TRBD1. Germline CDR1 is MNHEY and CDR2 is SMNVEV (reference sequence). There are 14 residues in the CDR3.

This chain links TRBV29-1 with TRBJ2-1; D is unclear. The germline CDR1 and CDR2 sequences are SQVTM and ANQGSEA. Trimming took 1 base from V and 13 from J, leaving 8 bases between them. The CDR3 is 10 amino acids. This chain's CDR3 is CSVEVLRQFF. The CDR3 region has the DNA TGCAGCGTTGAAGTACTCCGCCAGTTCTTC.

The V and J genes are TRBV19 and TRBJ2-7, with D tentatively TRBD2 (6 bases). The germline V and J ends were trimmed by 4 bases and 3 bases, with 13 bases remaining between them. The CDR3 runs to 14 residues. Germline CDR1 LNHDA, CDR2 SQIVND (reference sequence). CDR3 residues: CASSSSLANYEQYF. The CDR3 nucleotides are TGTGCCAGTAGTAGCTCACTAGCTAACTACGAGCAGTACTTC.

This clonotype was recorded a few times. The V call is TRBV27, the J call TRBJ1-1; D is uncertain. The CDR3 is 14 amino acids. Trimming cost V 5 bases and J 1 base, with 11 bases left between them. In germline, CDR1 is MNHEY, CDR2 SMNVEV (reference sequence). The CDR3 loop is CASSGLLSNTEAFF. The CDR3 DNA reads TGTGCCAGCAGTGGTCTACTCTCGAACACTGAAGCTTTCTTT.

At least ten counts were recorded for this clonotype. The rearrangement joins TRBV3-1 to TRBJ2-2; TRBD1 matches at 7 bases. V dropped 4 bases and J dropped 1; count of bases not matched to a gene: 6. CDR1 is LGHDT and CDR2 is YNNKEL in the germline V gene (reference sequence). The CDR3 covers 16 residues. The CDR3: CASSLRQGLNTGELFF. In DNA, the CDR3 is TGTGCCAGCAGCCTTCGACAGGGATTGAACACCGGGGAGCTGTTTTTT.

The chain uses TRBV12-3 or TRBV12-4 and TRBJ2-3, with D possibly called TRBD1 or TRBD2 (5 bases each). CDR3 length equals 12 residues. V was pared by 6 bases and J by 6 bases, with 10 bases between. CDR3 coding DNA: TGTGCCAGCAGGGGACCTACGGATACGCAGTATTTT. This sequence encodes CASRGPTDTQYF.

The chain links TRBV24-1 to TRBJ2-2, with TRBD2 matching 11 bases. Germline loops: CDR1 KGHDR, CDR2 SFDVKD. The CDR3 is 18 amino acids. With V trimmed by 2 bases and J by 0 bases, 4 bases remained unmatched. CDR3 in amino acids: CATSDSLAGGPNTGELFF. The CDR3 nucleotides are TGTGCCACCAGTGATTCCTTAGCGGGAGGGCCGAACACCGGGGAGCTGTTTTTT.

This clonotype came up a few times. The chain couples TRBV5-4 to TRBJ1-2; 7 nucleotides align to TRBD1. Per germline, CDR1 SGHNT and CDR2 YYREEE (reference sequence). The CDR3 is 16 amino acids. After removal of 4 bases from V and 1 base from J, the junction contained 10 bases not matched to a gene. The CDR3 DNA reads TGTGCCAGCAGCCTCGCCCCGGGACAGAGTAACTATGGCTACACCTTC. Translated: CASSLAPGQSNYGYTF.